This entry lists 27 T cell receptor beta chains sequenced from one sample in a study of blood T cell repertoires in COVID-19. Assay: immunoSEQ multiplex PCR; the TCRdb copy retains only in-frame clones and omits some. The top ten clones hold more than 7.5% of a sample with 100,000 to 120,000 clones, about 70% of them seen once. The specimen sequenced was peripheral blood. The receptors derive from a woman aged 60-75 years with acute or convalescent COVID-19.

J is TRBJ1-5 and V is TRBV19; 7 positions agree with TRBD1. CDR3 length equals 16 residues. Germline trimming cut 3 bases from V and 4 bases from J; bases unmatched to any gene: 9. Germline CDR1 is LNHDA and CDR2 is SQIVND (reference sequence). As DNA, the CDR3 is TGTGCCAGTAGTATCTCACAGGGGAACCGGAATCAGCCCCAGCATTTT. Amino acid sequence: CASSISQGNRNQPQHF.

CDR3 DNA sequence: TGTGCCAGCAGTAGGACAGGGAGCGCGGGCGAGCAGTACTTC. Protein product: CASSRTGSAGEQYF. The chain has TRBV25-1 and TRBJ2-7, with 8 bases identical to TRBD1. Germline-derived CDR1 and CDR2 are MGHDK and SYGVNS. V lost 5 bases and J lost 6; bases outside the gene matches: 9. The CDR3 covers 14 residues.

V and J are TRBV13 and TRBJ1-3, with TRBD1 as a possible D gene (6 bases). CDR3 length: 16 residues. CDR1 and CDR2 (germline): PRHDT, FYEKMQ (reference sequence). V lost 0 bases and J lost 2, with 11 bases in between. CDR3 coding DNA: TGTGCCAGCAGCTTAGGTGACAGGCGGGCTGGAAACACCATATATTTT. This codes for CASSLGDRRAGNTIYF.

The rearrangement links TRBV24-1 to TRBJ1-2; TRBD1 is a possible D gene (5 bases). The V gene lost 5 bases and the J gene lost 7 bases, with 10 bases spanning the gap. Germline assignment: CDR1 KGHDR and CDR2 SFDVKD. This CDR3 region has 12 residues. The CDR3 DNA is TGTGCCACCAGTGTCAAGGGGTTTGGCTACACCTTC. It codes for CATSVKGFGYTF.

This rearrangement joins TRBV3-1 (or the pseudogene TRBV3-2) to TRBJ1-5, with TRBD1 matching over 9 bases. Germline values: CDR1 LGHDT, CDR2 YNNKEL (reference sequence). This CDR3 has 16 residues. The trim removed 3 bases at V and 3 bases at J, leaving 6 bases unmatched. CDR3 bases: TGTGCCAGCAGCCAGTCCGACAGGGGGTTCAATCAGCCCCAGCATTTT. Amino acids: CASSQSDRGFNQPQHF.

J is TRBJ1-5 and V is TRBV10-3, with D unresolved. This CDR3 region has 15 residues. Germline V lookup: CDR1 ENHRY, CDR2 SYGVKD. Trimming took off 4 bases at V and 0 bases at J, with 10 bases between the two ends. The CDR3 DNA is TGTGCCATCAGTGTCGACTACAGTAGCAATCAGCCCCAGCATTTT. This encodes CAISVDYSSNQPQHF.

CDR3 in amino acids: CASSLRPGYNEQFF. CDR3 DNA: TGTGCCAGCAGCCTTAGGCCCGGGTACAATGAGCAGTTCTTC. The gene calls are TRBV6-5 and TRBJ2-1; no reliable D call. The CDR3 sequence is 14 residues long. CDR1 is MNHEY, CDR2 SVGAGI, per germline. Trimming stripped 6 bases from V and 4 bases from J, with 13 bases between.

The CDR3 DNA reads TGCGCCAGCAGCTTGGCCGGCCGACAGGGTCAGCCCCAGCATTTT. Amino acid sequence: CASSLAGRQGQPQHF. The V and J genes are TRBV5-1 and TRBJ1-5, with TRBD1 matching over 7 bases. J gave up 6 bases and V 0 bases, and 6 bases lay outside the gene matches. CDR3 length equals 15 residues. CDR1 SGHRS and CDR2 YFSETQ come from the germline V gene.

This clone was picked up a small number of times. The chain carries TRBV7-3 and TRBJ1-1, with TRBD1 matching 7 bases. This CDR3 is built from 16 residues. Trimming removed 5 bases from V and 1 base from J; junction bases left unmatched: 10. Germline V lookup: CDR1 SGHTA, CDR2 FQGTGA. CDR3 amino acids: CASSQEGGRANTEAFF. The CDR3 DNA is TGTGCCAGCAGCCAAGAAGGGGGCCGGGCGAACACTGAAGCTTTCTTT.

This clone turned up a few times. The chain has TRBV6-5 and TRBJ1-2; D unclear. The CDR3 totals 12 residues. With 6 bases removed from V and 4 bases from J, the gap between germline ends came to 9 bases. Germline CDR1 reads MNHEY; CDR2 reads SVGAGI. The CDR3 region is CASSADSYGYTF. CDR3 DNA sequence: TGTGCCAGCAGCGCGGACTCCTATGGCTACACCTTC.

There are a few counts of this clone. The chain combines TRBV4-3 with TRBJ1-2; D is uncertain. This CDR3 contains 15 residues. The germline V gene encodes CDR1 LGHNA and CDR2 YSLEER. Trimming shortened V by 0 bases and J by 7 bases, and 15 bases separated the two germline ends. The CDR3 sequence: CASSQDTSAASGYTF. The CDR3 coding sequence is TGCGCCAGCAGCCAAGATACCTCCGCTGCGAGTGGCTACACCTTC.

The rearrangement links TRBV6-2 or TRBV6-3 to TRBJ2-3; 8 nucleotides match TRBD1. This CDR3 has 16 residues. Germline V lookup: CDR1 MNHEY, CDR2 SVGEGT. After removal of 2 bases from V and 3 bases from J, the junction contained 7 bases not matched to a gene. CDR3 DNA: TGTGCCAGCAGTTACCCCAGTGGACAGGGAACAGATACGCAGTATTTT. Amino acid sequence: CASSYPSGQGTDTQYF.

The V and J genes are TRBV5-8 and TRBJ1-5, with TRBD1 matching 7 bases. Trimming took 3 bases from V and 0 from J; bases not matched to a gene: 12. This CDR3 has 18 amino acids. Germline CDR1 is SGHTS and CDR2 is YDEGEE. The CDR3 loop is CASSWPRDREFSNQPQHF. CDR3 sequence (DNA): TGTGCCAGCAGCTGGCCCCGGGACAGAGAGTTTAGCAATCAGCCCCAGCATTTT.

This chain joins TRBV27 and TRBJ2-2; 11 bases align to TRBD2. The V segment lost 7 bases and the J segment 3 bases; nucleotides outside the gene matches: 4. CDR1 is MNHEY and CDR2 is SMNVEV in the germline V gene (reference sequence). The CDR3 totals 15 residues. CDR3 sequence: CASTRLAGHTGELFF. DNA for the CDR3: TGTGCCAGCACTCGACTAGCGGGGCACACCGGGGAGCTGTTTTTT.

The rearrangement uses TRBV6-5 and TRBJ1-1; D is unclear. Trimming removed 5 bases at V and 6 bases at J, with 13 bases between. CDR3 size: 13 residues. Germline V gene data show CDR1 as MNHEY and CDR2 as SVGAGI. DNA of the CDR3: TGTGCCAGCAGTACGCGGGAAAGCCCTGAAGCTTTCTTT. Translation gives CASSTRESPEAFF.

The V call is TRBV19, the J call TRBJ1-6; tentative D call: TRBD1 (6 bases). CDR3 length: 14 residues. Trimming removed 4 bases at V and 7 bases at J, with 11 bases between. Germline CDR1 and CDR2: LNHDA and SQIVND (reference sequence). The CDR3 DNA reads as TGTGCCAGTAGTACCACAGGGACGAATTCACCCCTCCACTTT. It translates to CASSTTGTNSPLHF.

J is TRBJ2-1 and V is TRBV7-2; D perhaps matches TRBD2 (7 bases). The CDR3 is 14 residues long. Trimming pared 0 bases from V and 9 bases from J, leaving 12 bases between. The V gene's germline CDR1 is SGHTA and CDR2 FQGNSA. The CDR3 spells CASSLAGGLAEQFF. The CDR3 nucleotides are TGTGCCAGCAGCTTAGCGGGGGGGCTCGCTGAGCAGTTCTTC.

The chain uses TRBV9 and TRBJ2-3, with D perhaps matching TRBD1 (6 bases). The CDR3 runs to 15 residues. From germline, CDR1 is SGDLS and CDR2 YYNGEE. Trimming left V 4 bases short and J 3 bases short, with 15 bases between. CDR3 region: CASSTTTGWTDTQYF. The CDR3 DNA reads TGTGCCAGCAGCACCACGACAGGATGGACAGATACGCAGTATTTT.

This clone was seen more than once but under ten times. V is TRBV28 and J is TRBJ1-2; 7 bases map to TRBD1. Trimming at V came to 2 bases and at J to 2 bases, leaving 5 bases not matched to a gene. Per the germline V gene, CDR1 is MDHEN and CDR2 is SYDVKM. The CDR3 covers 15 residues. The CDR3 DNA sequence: TGTGCCAGCAGTTTACCGTGGACAGGAAACTATGGCTACACCTTC. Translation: CASSLPWTGNYGYTF.

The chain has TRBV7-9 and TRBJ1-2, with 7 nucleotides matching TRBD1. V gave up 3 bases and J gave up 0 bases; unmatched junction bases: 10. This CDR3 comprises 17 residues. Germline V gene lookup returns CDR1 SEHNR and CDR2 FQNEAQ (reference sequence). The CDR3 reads CASSLAHEGAANYGYTF. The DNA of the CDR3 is TGTGCCAGCAGCTTGGCCCATGAGGGGGCAGCTAACTATGGCTACACCTTC. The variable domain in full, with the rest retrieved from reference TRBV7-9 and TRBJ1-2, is DTGVSQNPRHKITKRGQNVTFRCDPISEHNRLYWYRQTLGQGPEFLTYFQNEAQLEKSRLLSDRFSAERPKGSFSTLEIQRTEQGDSAMYLCASSLAHEGAANYGYTFGSGTRLTVV.

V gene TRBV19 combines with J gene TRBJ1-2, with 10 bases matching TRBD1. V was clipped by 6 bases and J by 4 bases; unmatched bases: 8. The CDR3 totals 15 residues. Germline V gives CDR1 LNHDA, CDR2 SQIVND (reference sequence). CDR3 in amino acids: CASSRATGGAYGYTF. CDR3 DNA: TGTGCCAGTAGCCGGGCGACAGGGGGCGCCTATGGCTACACCTTC.

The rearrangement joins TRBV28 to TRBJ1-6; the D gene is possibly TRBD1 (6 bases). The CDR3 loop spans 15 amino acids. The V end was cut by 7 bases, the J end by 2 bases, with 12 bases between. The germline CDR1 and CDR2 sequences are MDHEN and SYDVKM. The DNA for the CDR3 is TGTGCCAGCACTCGCAGGGGAACCTATAATTCACCCCTCCACTTT. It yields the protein CASTRRGTYNSPLHF.

Written as DNA, the CDR3 is TGTGCCAGCAGGGGTCCGGGACAGGGGGGCAATCAGCCCCAGCATTTT. This encodes CASRGPGQGGNQPQHF. This sequence joins TRBV2 and TRBJ1-5; 11 positions match TRBD1. Germline-derived CDR1 and CDR2 are SNHLY and FYNNEI. The CDR3 consists of 16 residues. V gave up 6 bases and J gave up 2 bases; unmatched junction bases: 6.

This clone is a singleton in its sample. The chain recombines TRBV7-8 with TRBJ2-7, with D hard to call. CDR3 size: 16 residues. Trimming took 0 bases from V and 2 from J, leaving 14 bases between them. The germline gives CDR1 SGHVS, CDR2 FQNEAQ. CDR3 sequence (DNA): TGTGCCAGCAGCTTAGCCCCACAGCCTGTACCCTACGAGCAGTACTTC. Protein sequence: CASSLAPQPVPYEQYF.

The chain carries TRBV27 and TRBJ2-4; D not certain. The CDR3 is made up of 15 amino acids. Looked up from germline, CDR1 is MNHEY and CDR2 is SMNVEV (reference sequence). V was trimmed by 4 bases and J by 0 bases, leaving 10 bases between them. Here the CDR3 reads CASSSSSLAKNIQYF. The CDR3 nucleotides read TGTGCCAGCAGTTCCAGTTCTCTAGCCAAAAACATTCAGTACTTC.

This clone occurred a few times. CDR3 bases: TGTGCCAGCAGCTTAAGAGGGTTGCAAGGCTACACCTTC. This encodes CASSLRGLQGYTF. The chain is built from TRBV13 and TRBJ1-2; no clear D gene. V gave up 2 bases and J gave up 8 bases, with 12 bases separating them. Germline V gene sequence: CDR1 PRHDT, CDR2 FYEKMQ (reference sequence). This CDR3 has 13 amino acids.

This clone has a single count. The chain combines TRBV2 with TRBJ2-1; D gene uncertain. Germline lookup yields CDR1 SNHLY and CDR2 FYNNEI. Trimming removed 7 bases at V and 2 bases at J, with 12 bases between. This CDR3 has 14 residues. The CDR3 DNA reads TGTGCCAGCACTGACAATCCCACCTACAATGAGCAGTTCTTC. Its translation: CASTDNPTYNEQFF.